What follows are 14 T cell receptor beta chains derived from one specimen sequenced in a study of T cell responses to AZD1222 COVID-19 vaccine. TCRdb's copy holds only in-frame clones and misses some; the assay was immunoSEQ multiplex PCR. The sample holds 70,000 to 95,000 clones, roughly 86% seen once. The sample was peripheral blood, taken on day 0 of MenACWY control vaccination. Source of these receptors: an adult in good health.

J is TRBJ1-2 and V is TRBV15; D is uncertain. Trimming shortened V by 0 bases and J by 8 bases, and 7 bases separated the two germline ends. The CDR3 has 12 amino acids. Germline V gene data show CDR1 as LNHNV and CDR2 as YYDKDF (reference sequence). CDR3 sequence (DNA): TGTGCCACCAGCAGAGACATCGCGGGCTACACCTTC. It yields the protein CATSRDIAGYTF.

The CDR3 DNA follows: TGTGCCAGCAGGAATCACCAGAGGACTAACTATGGCTACACCTTC. Amino acids: CASRNHQRTNYGYTF. The genes are TRBV7-9 and TRBJ1-2; D is undetermined. The V gene lost 6 bases and the J gene lost 0 bases, with 14 bases spanning the gap. Germline V gene sequence: CDR1 SEHNR, CDR2 FQNEAQ (reference sequence). The CDR3 runs to 15 residues.

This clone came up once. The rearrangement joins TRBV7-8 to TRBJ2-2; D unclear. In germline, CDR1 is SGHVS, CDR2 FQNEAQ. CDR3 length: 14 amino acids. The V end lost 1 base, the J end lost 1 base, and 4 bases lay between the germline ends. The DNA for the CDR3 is TGTGCCAGCAGCTTAGGCGAGAACACCGGGGAGCTGTTTTTT. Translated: CASSLGENTGELFF.

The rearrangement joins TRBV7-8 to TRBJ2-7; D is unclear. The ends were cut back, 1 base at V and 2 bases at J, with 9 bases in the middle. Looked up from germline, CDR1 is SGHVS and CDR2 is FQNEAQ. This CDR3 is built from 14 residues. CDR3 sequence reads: CASSLGDGPYEQYF. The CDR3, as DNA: TGTGCCAGCAGCTTAGGAGACGGACCCTACGAGCAGTACTTC.

The CDR3 protein is CASSFVEGLDSPLHF. DNA of the CDR3: TGTGCCAGCAGTTTTGTGGAGGGGCTTGATTCACCCCTCCACTTT. This chain links TRBV27 with TRBJ1-6; weak D call: TRBD1 (5 bases). Between the trimmed V and J ends, which lost 3 bases and 8 bases, there was a span of 14 bases. CDR3 length: 15 amino acids. Germline V gene sequence: CDR1 MNHEY, CDR2 SMNVEV (reference sequence).

CDR3 loop: CASSPDRFRQPQHF. The DNA for the CDR3 is TGTGCCAGCAGTCCCGACAGATTTCGGCAGCCCCAGCATTTT. The genes are TRBV6-7 and TRBJ1-5; D possibly corresponds to TRBD1 (5 bases). TRBV6-7 is recorded as an ORF, its role being uncertain. The CDR3 length is 14 residues. Between the trimmed V and J ends, which lost 5 bases and 7 bases, there was a span of 15 bases.

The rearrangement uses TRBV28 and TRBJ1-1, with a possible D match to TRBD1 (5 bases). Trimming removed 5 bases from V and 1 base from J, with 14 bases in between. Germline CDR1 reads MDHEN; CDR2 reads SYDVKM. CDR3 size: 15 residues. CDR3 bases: TGTGCCAGCAGTCCCCCGAATCAGGGGAACACTGAAGCTTTCTTT. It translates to CASSPPNQGNTEAFF.

The CDR3 bases are TGTGCCAGCAGCCGAGTCTCGACACCCCAGTATGGCTACACCTTC. It encodes CASSRVSTPQYGYTF. The chain carries TRBV14 and TRBJ1-2, with D unresolved. The CDR3 contains 15 residues. V was cut by 4 bases and J by 5 bases, with 17 bases left in between. Per the germline V gene, CDR1 is SGHDN and CDR2 is FVKESK.

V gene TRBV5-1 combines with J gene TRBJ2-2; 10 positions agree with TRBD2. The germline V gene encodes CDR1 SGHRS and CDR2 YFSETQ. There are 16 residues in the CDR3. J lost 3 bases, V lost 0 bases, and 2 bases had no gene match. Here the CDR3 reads CASSLEGLAYTGELFF. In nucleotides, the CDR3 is TGCGCCAGCAGCTTGGAGGGACTAGCGTACACCGGGGAGCTGTTTTTT.

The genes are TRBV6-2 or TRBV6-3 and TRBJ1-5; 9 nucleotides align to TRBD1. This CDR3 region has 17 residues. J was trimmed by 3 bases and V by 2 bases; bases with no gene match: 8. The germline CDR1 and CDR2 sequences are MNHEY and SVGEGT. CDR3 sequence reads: CASSYRLDRGNNQPQHF. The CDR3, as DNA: TGTGCCAGCAGTTACCGCCTAGACAGGGGGAACAATCAGCCCCAGCATTTT.

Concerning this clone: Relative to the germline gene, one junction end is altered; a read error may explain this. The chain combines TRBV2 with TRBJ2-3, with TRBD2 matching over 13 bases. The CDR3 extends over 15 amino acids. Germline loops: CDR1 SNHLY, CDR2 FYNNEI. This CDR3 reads CASTELAGGSDTQYF. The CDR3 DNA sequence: TGTGCCAGCACTGAACTAGCGGGGGGGTCAGATACGCAGTATTTT.

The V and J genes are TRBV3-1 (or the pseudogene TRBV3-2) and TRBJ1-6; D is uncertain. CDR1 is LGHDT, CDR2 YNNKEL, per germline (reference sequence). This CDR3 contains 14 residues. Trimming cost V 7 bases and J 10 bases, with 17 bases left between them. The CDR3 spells CASTAGSGVSPLHF. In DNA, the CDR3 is TGTGCCAGCACCGCGGGCTCAGGCGTGTCACCCCTCCACTTT.

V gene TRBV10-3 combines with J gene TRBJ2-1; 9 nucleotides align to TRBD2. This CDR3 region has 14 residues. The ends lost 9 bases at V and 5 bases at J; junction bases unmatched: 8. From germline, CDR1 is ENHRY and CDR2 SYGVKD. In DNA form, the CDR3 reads TGTGCCATTTCGCGGGGGGGCAAGAACAATGAGCAGTTCTTC. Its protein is CAISRGGKNNEQFF.

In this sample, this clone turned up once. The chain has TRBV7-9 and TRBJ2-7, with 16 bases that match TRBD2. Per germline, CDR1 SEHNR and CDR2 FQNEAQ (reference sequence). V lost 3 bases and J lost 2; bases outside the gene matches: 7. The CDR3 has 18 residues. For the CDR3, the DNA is TGTGCCAGCAGCTTCGGGACTAGCGGGGGGGCCTACCCCTACGAGCAGTACTTC. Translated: CASSFGTSGGAYPYEQYF.